The rows below give T cell receptor beta chains drawn from one sample of a study of OX40 agonist ivuxolimab in advanced cancers. Sequenced by immunoSEQ multiplex PCR; TCRdb stores in-frame clones only, minus some. The sample has some 24,000 clones, roughly 78% seen once. Here the sequenced sample was CD4+ or CD8+ T cells sorted from blood, taken in a trial of the OX40 agonist ivuxolimab. The receptors were sampled from an adult with an advanced solid tumor such as melanoma, head and neck, liver or kidney cancer. The CDR3 runs from the conserved cysteine through the conserved F or W. The D gene is left open where the match is weak. Expanded clones are given a class, and other clones once, few, many or no size at all.

clone_size	d_call	v_call	j_call	cdr3_nt	cdr3_aa
-	TRBD2	TRBV5-6	TRBJ2-5	TGTGCCAGCAGCTCCCCAAAGCGAGGGAGGGGACCCGGCGAGACCCAGTACTTC	CASSSPKRGRGPGETQYF
once	-	TRBV2	TRBJ1-4	TGTGCCACCCACAGTGATGGAAACAGAAATAATGAAAAACTGTTTTTT	CATHSDGNRNNEKLFF
-	-	TRBV10-3	TRBJ1-4	TGTGCCATCAGTGAGTCAACTAATGAAAAACTGTTTTTT	CAISESTNEKLFF
-	TRBD1	TRBV19	TRBJ1-4	TGTGCCAGTAGTTCCGGACAGGGAGGAGAGGAAAAACTGTTTTTT	CASSSGQGGEEKLFF
once	TRBD2	TRBV11-2	TRBJ2-1	TGTGCCAGCAGCCCGATTAGCGGGAGGGCAGGCGGTGAGCAGTTCTTC	CASSPISGRAGGEQFF
few	TRBD2	TRBV7-2	TRBJ2-5	TGTGCCAGCAGCCTAGCGGGCCCCCAAGAGACCCAGTACTTC	CASSLAGPQETQYF
-	-	TRBV4-1	TRBJ1-5	TGCGCCAGCAGCAACTTTGCCCGTCGACAGCCCCAGCATTTT	CASSNFARRQPQHF
-	-	TRBV27	TRBJ2-1	TGTGCCAGCAGTTTATCGAACAATGAGCAGTTCTTC	CASSLSNNEQFF
-	TRBD2	TRBV6-1	TRBJ2-1	TGTGCCAGCAGTGTGTCTAGCGGGATCCCCTACAATGAGCAGTTCTTC	CASSVSSGIPYNEQFF
-	-	TRBV19	TRBJ2-3	TGTGCCAGTAGAAGAGCCAAGCCCACAGATACGCAGTATTTT	CASRRAKPTDTQYF
-	-	TRBV5-5	TRBJ2-6	TGTGCCAGCAGGACGGCGCACTCTGGGGCCAACGTCCTGACTTTC	CASRTAHSGANVLTF
-	-	TRBV4-2	TRBJ1-5	TGTGCCAGCAGCCAAGAGAGTCGGGCATACGGTCAGCCCCAGCATTTT	CASSQESRAYGQPQHF
-	TRBD1	TRBV6-1	TRBJ1-1	TGTGCCAGCAGTGGACAGGGGTTTGAAGCTTTCTTT	CASSGQGFEAFF
-	-	TRBV7-9	TRBJ2-7	TGTGCCAGCAGCTTAGCTTCGACAGGCTACGAGCAGTACTTC	CASSLASTGYEQYF
few	-	TRBV18	TRBJ2-3	TGTGCCAGCTCACCGGGGGGCGCGACCACAGATACGCAGTATTTT	CASSPGGATTDTQYF
few	-	TRBV4-1	TRBJ1-2	TGCGCCAGCAGCCAAGACAAATTCGGTCCAAGCTTC	CASSQDKFGPSF
-	TRBD1	TRBV29-1	TRBJ1-1	TGCAGCGTCCAGGGACAGGAAAGCACTGAAGCTTTCTTT	CSVQGQESTEAFF
-	-	TRBV7-2	TRBJ2-2	TGTGCCAGCAGCTTAAATACCCCTCCCGGGGAGCTGTTTTTT	CASSLNTPPGELFF
-	-	TRBV4-1	TRBJ1-2	TGCGCCAGCAGCCAAGATCCACGGATTACAGGCGGCTACACCTTC	CASSQDPRITGGYTF
-	-	TRBV30	TRBJ2-2	TGTGCCTGGAGTTGGCTAGAACTTAACACCGGGGAGCTGTTTTTT	CAWSWLELNTGELFF
-	TRBD2	TRBV19	TRBJ2-1	TGTGCCAGTAGTATATACGGCGGGGGGGGTATCTTGCAGTTCTTC	CASSIYGGGGILQFF
-	TRBD1	TRBV10-3	TRBJ2-7	TGTGCCATCAGTGGGTTGGGACAGGGGTCCTACGAGCAGTACTTC	CAISGLGQGSYEQYF
-	-	TRBV5-1	TRBJ2-6	TGCGCCAGCAGCTTGGCGGGCCGCCAACTTTCTGGGGCCAACGTCCTGACTTTC	CASSLAGRQLSGANVLTF
-	TRBD1	TRBV6-1	TRBJ1-6	TGTGCCAGCAGTGAGACCCAGACAGGGATCAGTAGGCCCCTCCACTTT	CASSETQTGISRPLHF
-	-	TRBV5-1	TRBJ2-5	TGCGCCAGCAGCTTGGCTCCCCAGGGAGAGACCCAGTACTTC	CASSLAPQGETQYF
-	-	TRBV9	TRBJ1-6	TGTGCCAGCAGCGTACAGTCGAGTAGAAGCTCACCCCTCCACTTT	CASSVQSSRSSPLHF
-	-	TRBV11-3	TRBJ2-1	TGTGCCAGCAGCCCCACAGGGAGAAGCTCCTACAATGAGCAGTTCTTC	CASSPTGRSSYNEQFF
-	TRBD2	TRBV27	TRBJ2-1	TGTGCCAGCAGTTTTTACCTAGCGGGAGCTAACAATGAGCAGTTCTTC	CASSFYLAGANNEQFF
-	TRBD2	TRBV9	TRBJ2-2	TGTGCCAGCAGCGAGACGGGAGGACTGAACACCGGGGAGCTGTTTTTT	CASSETGGLNTGELFF
-	-	TRBV5-1	TRBJ1-3	TGCGCCAGCAGCCCGGGAGGCTTCTCTGGAAACACCATATATTTT	CASSPGGFSGNTIYF
-	-	TRBV4-1	TRBJ1-5	TGCGCCAGCAGCCACCTACCACGGGAGAGAGGAGGCAATCAGCCCCAGCATTTT	CASSHLPRERGGNQPQHF
once	TRBD1	TRBV5-4	TRBJ1-6	TGTGCCAGCAGCTTGGCGCCGGGACAGAATAATTCACCCCTCCACTTT	CASSLAPGQNNSPLHF
-	-	TRBV7-2	TRBJ2-3	TGTGCCAGCAGCTTGGCCAGGGTGACAGATACGCAGTATTTT	CASSLARVTDTQYF
-	TRBD2	TRBV14	TRBJ2-1	TGTGCCAGCAGCCAAGGGCTAGCGGGAAGACTAGGTGAGCAGTTCTTC	CASSQGLAGRLGEQFF
-	TRBD2	TRBV7-2	TRBJ2-5	TGTGCCAGCAGCTTAGGGCGGGAGGACGAGACCCAGTACTTC	CASSLGREDETQYF
-	TRBD2	TRBV7-2	TRBJ2-1	TGTGCCAGCAGCTTAGGGGAGGGGGAGCAGTTCTTC	CASSLGEGEQFF